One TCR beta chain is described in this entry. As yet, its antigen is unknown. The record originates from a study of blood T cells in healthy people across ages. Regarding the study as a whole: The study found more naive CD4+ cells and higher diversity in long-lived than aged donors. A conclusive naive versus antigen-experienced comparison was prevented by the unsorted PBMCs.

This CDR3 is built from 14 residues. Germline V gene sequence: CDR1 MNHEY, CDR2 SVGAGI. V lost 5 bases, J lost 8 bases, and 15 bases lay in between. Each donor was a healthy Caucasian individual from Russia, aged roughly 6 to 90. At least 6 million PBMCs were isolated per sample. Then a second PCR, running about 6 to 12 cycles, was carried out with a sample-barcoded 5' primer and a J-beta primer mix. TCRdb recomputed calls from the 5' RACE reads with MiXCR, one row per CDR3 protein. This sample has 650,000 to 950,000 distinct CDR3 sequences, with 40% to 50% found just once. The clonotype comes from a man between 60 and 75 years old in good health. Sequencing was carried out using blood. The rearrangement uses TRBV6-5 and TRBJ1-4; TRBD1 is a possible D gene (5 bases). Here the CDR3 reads CASSQGTVLEKLFF. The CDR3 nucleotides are TGTGCCAGCAGTCAAGGGACCGTTTTGGAAAAACTGTTTTTT.